This T cell receptor beta chain was sequenced during a study of CD8+ T cells in alopecia areata. As part of sample collection, lesional scalp punch biopsies and peripheral blood were taken from alopecia areata patients. Extracted RNA was reverse transcribed into cDNA, the sequencing template. Some clones are missing from TCRdb's copy, which holds only in-frame ones; the method was immunoSEQ multiplex PCR. Here the sample spans 200,000 to 250,000 clones, less than 80% being singletons. The CDR3 length is 15 residues. Per germline, CDR1 SEHNR and CDR2 FQNEAQ (reference sequence). The V segment lost 2 bases and the J segment 4 bases; nucleotides outside the gene matches: 7.

Sequences were derived from CD4+ T cells sorted from blood, sampled at week 0. The clonotype comes from a human donor with alopecia areata. This rearrangement joins TRBV7-9 to TRBJ1-2; 7 nucleotides align to TRBD1. This chain's CDR3 is CASSLRDRNSYGYTF. DNA of the CDR3: TGTGCCAGCAGCTTACGGGACAGAAATTCCTATGGCTACACCTTC. The variable domain in full, with the rest retrieved from reference TRBV7-9 and TRBJ1-2, is DTGVSQNPRHKITKRGQNVTFRCDPISEHNRLYWYRQTLGQGPEFLTYFQNEAQLEKSRLLSDRFSAERPKGSFSTLEIQRTEQGDSAMYLCASSLRDRNSYGYTFGSGTRLTVV.